The 20 T cell receptor beta chains listed next were all sequenced from one sample in a study of T-cell memory formation after mild COVID-19. From the 5' RACE reads, TCRdb called clonotypes with MiXCR, one entry per CDR3 protein. The sample lists roughly 110,000 distinct CDR3 sequences, around an eighth occurring once. Sequenced: PBMCs or a T cell subset sorted from them (not recorded which). These receptors were taken from a man aged 18 to 29 who had mild COVID-19 (a few samples of this study predate the infection). Cell type and time point are not known.

The rearrangement links TRBV29-1 to TRBJ2-1; TRBD2 might be the D (6 bases). The CDR3 has 15 residues. The germline gives CDR1 SQVTM, CDR2 ANQGSEA. Deletions cut 5 bases from V and 5 bases from J, with 19 bases between. The CDR3 DNA sequence: TGCAGCGTTCTGACTAGAGATGCTTTCCACAATGAGCAGTTCTTC. It is translated as CSVLTRDAFHNEQFF.

V gene TRBV19 combines with J gene TRBJ2-1; D is tentatively TRBD1 or TRBD2 (5 bases each). CDR1 LNHDA and CDR2 SQIVND come from the germline V gene (reference sequence). V shed 5 bases and J shed 10 bases, with 24 bases lying between them. The CDR3 runs 16 residues. Written as DNA, the CDR3 is TGTGCCAGTAGTCAGGGTGGGGGTTGGCGGCAGGGAGAGCAGTTCTTC. It specifies CASSQGGGWRQGEQFF. The full variable domain, completed using reference TRBV19 and TRBJ2-1, is DGGITQSPKYLFRKEGQNVTLSCEQNLNHDAMYWYRQDPGQGLRLIYYSQIVNDFQKGDIAEGYSVSREKKESFPLTVTSAQKNPTAFYLCASSQGGGWRQGEQFFGPGTRLTVL.

This chain connects TRBV6-5 to TRBJ2-1; unclear D gene. The CDR3 runs 15 residues. The germline V gene encodes CDR1 MNHEY and CDR2 SVGAGI. V lost 0 bases, J lost 8 bases, and 14 bases lay in between. The CDR3 region has the DNA TGTGCCAGCAGTTACTCCCCCTATATTTTGGATGAGCAGTTCTTC. Translation: CASSYSPYILDEQFF.

This clonotype was observed at least ten times. The V and J genes are TRBV6-4 and TRBJ2-1, with D tentatively TRBD2 (6 bases). The ends were cut back, 6 bases at V and 6 bases at J, with 15 bases in the middle. The CDR3 totals 14 residues. Germline assignment: CDR1 MRHNA and CDR2 SNTAGT. DNA for the CDR3: TGTGCCAGCAGCCCCGGGAGAGGGGCCAATGAGCAGTTCTTC. This gives the protein CASSPGRGANEQFF.

This clonotype showed up many times. The chain couples TRBV4-3 to TRBJ1-1; maybe TRBD1 (5 bases). The CDR3 is 13 amino acids. V lost 5 bases and J lost 13, with 20 bases in between. CDR1 and CDR2 (germline): LGHNA, YSLEER. The CDR3 DNA reads TGCGCCAGCAGCAAGATTTCAGGGTTTGAAAGTTTCTTT. Residues: CASSKISGFESFF.

The gene calls are TRBV27 and TRBJ1-2, with 8 bases aligning to TRBD1. Germline-derived CDR1 and CDR2 are MNHEY and SMNVEV (reference sequence). The junction had 0 bases not matched to a gene; V was cut back by 6 bases and J by 0 bases. This CDR3 contains 13 residues. The CDR3 sequence is CASRTGANYGYTF. As DNA, the CDR3 is TGTGCCAGCAGGACAGGGGCTAACTATGGCTACACCTTC.

The CDR3 loop is CASSLGLGHSTDTQYF. In nucleotides, the CDR3 is TGTGCCAGCAGCTTGGGACTGGGTCATTCCACAGATACGCAGTATTTT. The rearrangement joins TRBV7-3 to TRBJ2-3; D might be TRBD2 (6 bases). The CDR3 loop spans 16 amino acids. V was trimmed by 3 bases and J by 2 bases, leaving 15 bases between them. Germline V gene sequence: CDR1 SGHTA, CDR2 FQGTGA.

The chain uses TRBV19 and TRBJ2-1, with D possibly being TRBD1 (6 bases). The V gene lost 8 bases and the J gene lost 7 bases, with 9 bases spanning the gap. The germline CDR1 and CDR2 sequences are LNHDA and SQIVND (reference sequence). The length of the CDR3 is 11 residues. The CDR3 region has the DNA TGTGCCAGTCTTACAGGGAATGAGCAGTTCTTC. Protein: CASLTGNEQFF. Full variable domain (rest looked up from reference TRBV19 and TRBJ2-1): DGGITQSPKYLFRKEGQNVTLSCEQNLNHDAMYWYRQDPGQGLRLIYYSQIVNDFQKGDIAEGYSVSREKKESFPLTVTSAQKNPTAFYLCASLTGNEQFFGPGTRLTVL.

This clonotype has only a few counts. The gene calls are TRBV7-6 and TRBJ1-2; D gene uncertain. The CDR3 is 13 amino acids. V dropped 1 base and J dropped 4 bases, with 7 bases sitting between them. Per germline, CDR1 SGHVS and CDR2 FNYEAQ. The CDR3 sequence: CASSLGGTYGYTF. CDR3 in DNA: TGTGCCAGCAGCTTAGGGGGTACCTATGGCTACACCTTC.

The gene calls are TRBV5-1 and TRBJ2-3; D is possibly TRBD1 (6 bases). In germline, CDR1 is SGHRS, CDR2 YFSETQ. The CDR3 loop spans 17 amino acids. V was clipped by 7 bases and J by 0 bases, with 21 bases between them. DNA of the CDR3: TGCGCCAGCGGTAAGGGGGACGGATCCATAAGCACAGATACGCAGTATTTT. Translated: CASGKGDGSISTDTQYF. The entire variable domain, with the rest obtained from reference TRBV5-1 and TRBJ2-3, is as follows: KAGVTQTPRYLIKTRGQQVTLSCSPISGHRSVSWYQQTPGQGLQFLFEYFSETQRNKGNFPGRFSGRQFSNSRSEMNVSTLELGDSALYLCASGKGDGSISTDTQYFGPGTRLTVL.

The sample holds a few counts of this clonotype. V and J are TRBV7-2 and TRBJ1-2, with D maybe TRBD1 (5 bases). Per germline, CDR1 SGHTA and CDR2 FQGNSA. V was shortened by 8 bases and J by 4 bases, with 17 bases between the two germline ends. This CDR3 has 14 residues. The CDR3 DNA is TGTGCCAGCCCGGGGGGAGGTGGGACCTATGGCTACACCTTC. It codes for CASPGGGGTYGYTF. The full variable domain, in which reference TRBV7-2 and TRBJ1-2 provide the parts outside the CDR3, is GAGVSQSPSNKVTEKGKDVELRCDPISGHTALYWYRQSLGQGLEFLIYFQGNSAPDKSGLPSDRFSAERTGGSVSTLTIQRTQQEDSAVYLCASPGGGGTYGYTFGSGTRLTVV.

DNA of the CDR3: TGTGCCAGCAGCCTCCACCGGGACAGGGTTCGGCGGAACACCGGGGAGCTGTTTTTT. Protein sequence: CASSLHRDRVRRNTGELFF. The chain has TRBV4-2 and TRBJ2-2; 9 bases fit TRBD1. The CDR3 runs 19 residues. Germline-derived CDR1 and CDR2 are LGHNA and YNFKEQ. Losses at the gene ends were 4 bases for V and 1 base for J; bases not matched to a gene: 13.

V gene TRBV4-1 combines with J gene TRBJ2-3, with 9 positions matching TRBD2. The CDR3 extends over 13 amino acids. V was pared by 2 bases and J by 10 bases, with 4 bases of the junction left unmatched. Germline lookup yields CDR1 MGHRA and CDR2 YSYEKL. The CDR3 reads CASSQPSGVPQYF. Written as DNA, the CDR3 is TGCGCCAGCAGCCAACCTAGCGGGGTGCCGCAGTATTTT.

This clonotype was seen more than once but under ten times. This chain links TRBV7-9 with TRBJ2-5; 7 bases are a match to TRBD1. There are 15 residues in the CDR3. The V and J ends lost 5 bases and 5 bases, in that order; junction bases with no gene match: 11. The germline CDR1 and CDR2 sequences are SEHNR and FQNEAQ (reference sequence). As DNA, the CDR3 is TGTGCCAGCAGCACCTACAGGGGTTCTTGGGAGACCCAGTACTTC. Translation gives CASSTYRGSWETQYF.

The V call is TRBV4-1, the J call TRBJ2-3; 7 positions agree with TRBD1. The CDR3 spans 16 residues. Germline CDR1 is MGHRA and CDR2 is YSYEKL. V shed 5 bases and J 0 bases; nucleotides not matched to a gene: 8. The CDR3 sequence is CASSSLEGASTDTQYF. The DNA for the CDR3 is TGCGCCAGCAGCTCGCTAGAGGGGGCTAGCACAGATACGCAGTATTTT.

This clonotype was counted a few times. This chain links TRBV20-1 with TRBJ2-1; D might be TRBD2 (5 bases). CDR1 is DFQATT, CDR2 SNEGSKA, per germline (reference sequence). V gave up 1 base and J gave up 4 bases, with 11 bases separating them. The CDR3 length is 14 residues. The CDR3 here is CSARVQRIYNEQFF. CDR3 nucleotide sequence: TGCAGTGCTAGAGTCCAGCGGATTTACAATGAGCAGTTCTTC.

The genes are TRBV28 and TRBJ1-2, with D unclear. The germline V gene has CDR1 MDHEN and CDR2 SYDVKM. CDR3 length: 13 residues. V gave up 5 bases and J gave up 3 bases, with 10 bases separating them. In DNA form, the CDR3 reads TGTGCCAGCAGTCTGGGTTCGTACTATGGCTACACCTTC. Its translation: CASSLGSYYGYTF.

Here the CDR3 reads CASSVWERVYNEQFF. Written as DNA, the CDR3 is TGTGCCAGCAGTGTCTGGGAGAGGGTTTACAATGAGCAGTTCTTC. This chain links TRBV2 with TRBJ2-1; D is possibly TRBD2 (5 bases). The CDR3 has 15 amino acids. V lost 4 bases, J lost 4 bases, and 14 bases lay in between. The V gene's germline CDR1 is SNHLY and CDR2 FYNNEI.

The sample holds a few counts of this clonotype. The chain recombines TRBV7-2 with TRBJ2-3, with 10 bases that match TRBD2. There are 15 residues in the CDR3. J was trimmed by 5 bases and V by 2 bases; bases with no gene match: 4. In germline, CDR1 is SGHTA, CDR2 FQGNSA. The CDR3 loop is CASSLTSGDGDTQYF. The CDR3, as DNA: TGTGCCAGCAGCTTAACTAGCGGGGACGGAGATACGCAGTATTTT.

This clonotype was observed a few times. The chain couples TRBV6-2 or TRBV6-3 to TRBJ2-3; the D gene could be TRBD1 or TRBD2 (5 bases each). CDR1 and CDR2 from the germline V gene are MNHEY and SVGEGT. Trimming stripped 8 bases from V and 1 base from J, with 16 bases between. The CDR3 contains 15 residues. This chain's CDR3 is CASSGGEGRTDTQYF. In nucleotides, the CDR3 is TGTGCCAGCTCTGGCGGCGAGGGACGCACAGATACGCAGTATTTT.